The 2 T cell receptor beta chains given below trace back to one sample, sequenced in a study of STAT3 mutations in large granular lymphocyte leukemia. Clones were sequenced by immunoSEQ multiplex PCR, and TCRdb holds only the in-frame ones, with some missing. The sample includes some 5,000 clones, approximately 49% seen only once; the top ten take 84%. Study-level points and caveats: Every T-LGLL patient had at least one immunodominant TCRbeta clonotype.

These receptors have no known antigen. The sequenced sample was peripheral blood mononuclear cells. The receptors were sampled from a man aged 60 to 75 with T-cell large granular lymphocyte leukemia. Some clones in this sample may be carry-over from other donors' samples.

This clone was seen only once. The chain recombines TRBV30 with TRBJ2-3, with no clear D. This CDR3 comprises 15 residues. V dropped 0 bases and J dropped 0 bases, with 10 bases sitting between them. Germline assignment: CDR1 GTSNPN and CDR2 SVGIG (reference sequence). Here the CDR3 DNA reads TGTGCCTGGAGTGTACAATCCTCGAGCACAGATACGCAGTATTTT. It is translated as CAWSVQSSSTDTQYF. Full variable domain (missing parts from reference TRBV30 and TRBJ2-3): SQTIHQWPATLVQPVGSPLSLECTVEGTSNPNLYWYRQAAGRGLQLLFYSVGIGQISSEVPQNLSASRPQDRQFILSSKKLLLSDSGFYLCAWSVQSSSTDTQYFGPGTRLTVL.

V usage is TRBV5-4 and J usage is TRBJ1-1, with D perhaps TRBD1 (5 bases). Germline-derived CDR1 and CDR2 are SGHNT and YYREEE (reference sequence). This CDR3 has 16 residues. The germline V and J ends were trimmed by 0 bases and 0 bases, with 12 bases remaining between them. This CDR3 reads CASSLGRGLMNTEAFF. CDR3 DNA: TGTGCCAGCAGCTTGGGGAGGGGACTGATGAACACTGAAGCTTTCTTT.